These 24 T cell receptor beta chains originate from one sample sequenced in a study of blood T cell repertoires in COVID-19 (dated by TCRdb to the early 2020s). The library relied on the immunoSEQ multiplex PCR assay. TCRdb stores this immuneACCESS table with in-frame sequences only. Part of the clones is absent; in the studies checked, under half of the shortfall reflects unresolved V genes, and no reason is known for the rest. The sample yields more than 150,000 clones; roughly 87% were counted once. The ten largest make up approximately 2.2% of the sample. Sequences were obtained from PBMCs or T cells enriched from blood (not recorded which). Receptors originate from a woman in her 30s who had recovered from COVID-19.

The chain joins TRBV5-1 to TRBJ2-3; 7 nucleotides align to TRBD2. This CDR3 comprises 16 residues. Unmatched junction bases numbered 8, after V lost 4 bases and J lost 0 bases. Germline V gene data show CDR1 as SGHRS and CDR2 as YFSETQ. The CDR3 is CASSRTSDSSTDTQYF. CDR3 coding DNA: TGCGCCAGCAGCCGCACTAGCGACTCTAGCACAGATACGCAGTATTTT.

The chain employs TRBV19 and TRBJ1-4; TRBD1 matches 7 bases. CDR3 length: 14 residues. Germline V CDR1 and CDR2: LNHDA, SQIVND (reference sequence). V was clipped by 6 bases and J by 5 bases; unmatched bases: 6. The DNA for the CDR3 is TGTGCCAGTAGCGACGGGACAGTAAATGAAAAACTGTTTTTT. Translated, it gives CASSDGTVNEKLFF. Complete variable domain (other parts from reference TRBV19 and TRBJ1-4): DGGITQSPKYLFRKEGQNVTLSCEQNLNHDAMYWYRQDPGQGLRLIYYSQIVNDFQKGDIAEGYSVSREKKESFPLTVTSAQKNPTAFYLCASSDGTVNEKLFFGSGTQLSVL.

The J gene is TRBJ1-1, the V gene TRBV18; TRBD1 might be the D (6 bases). Germline lookup yields CDR1 KGHSH and CDR2 LQKENI. Deletions cut 6 bases from V and 2 bases from J, with 16 bases between. This CDR3 region has 15 residues. Here the CDR3 DNA reads TGTGCCAGCTCCGATAGGGAGGGGGGAAACACTGAAGCTTTCTTT. It specifies CASSDREGGNTEAFF.

The rearrangement links TRBV4-3 to TRBJ1-1; 8 bases are shared with TRBD1. This CDR3 has 14 residues. The V gene end was trimmed by 4 bases and the J gene end by 3 bases; junction bases not matched to a gene: 4. The V gene's germline CDR1 is LGHNA and CDR2 YSLEER. The CDR3 reads CASSPGQEDTEAFF. In DNA form, the CDR3 reads TGCGCCAGCAGCCCGGGACAGGAGGACACTGAAGCTTTCTTT.

This sequence joins TRBV14 and TRBJ2-1, with 9 bases that match TRBD2. The CDR3 extends over 18 amino acids. Per germline, CDR1 SGHDN and CDR2 FVKESK. V lost 2 bases, J lost 5 bases, and 13 bases stayed unmatched. This CDR3 is CASSQTSFLSGGDNEQFF. The CDR3 nucleotides are TGTGCCAGCAGCCAAACCTCCTTCCTTAGCGGGGGAGACAATGAGCAGTTCTTC.

This clone was detected only a few times. V and J are TRBV5-1 and TRBJ2-5; 7 bases agree with TRBD1. The CDR3 extends over 15 amino acids. CDR1 and CDR2 (germline): SGHRS, YFSETQ. The ends lost 2 bases at V and 2 bases at J; junction bases unmatched: 6. The CDR3 loop is CASSFEKDRQETQYF. The CDR3, as DNA: TGCGCCAGCAGCTTTGAAAAGGACAGGCAAGAGACCCAGTACTTC.

V and J are TRBV6-2 or TRBV6-3 and TRBJ2-7, with D perhaps matching TRBD1 (6 bases). V dropped 5 bases and J dropped 2 bases, with 16 bases sitting between them. Germline V lookup: CDR1 MNHEY, CDR2 SVGEGT. The CDR3 runs 15 residues. CDR3 in DNA: TGTGCCAGCAGTCCCCACGGGACAAGTACCTACGAGCAGTACTTC. Protein: CASSPHGTSTYEQYF.

This CDR3 reads CASSQNYGNTIYF. CDR3 nucleotide sequence: TGTGCCAGCAGCCAGAACTATGGAAACACCATATATTTT. This chain links TRBV7-9 with TRBJ1-3; D uncertain. Trimming removed 5 bases from V and 3 bases from J, with 8 bases in between. The CDR3 is 13 residues long. Germline assignment: CDR1 SEHNR and CDR2 FQNEAQ (reference sequence).

The chain has TRBV4-3 and TRBJ1-1; a weak D match, TRBD1 (5 bases). This CDR3 is 16 amino acids long. Germline V gene data show CDR1 as LGHNA and CDR2 as YSLEER. V lost 3 bases and J 1 base, leaving 15 bases between the germline ends. This CDR3 reads CASSHHPGGKNTEAFF. The CDR3 nucleotides are TGCGCCAGCAGCCACCATCCTGGGGGGAAGAACACTGAAGCTTTCTTT.

This clone was seen a single time. This chain links TRBV5-1 with TRBJ1-5; D remains ambiguous. From germline, CDR1 is SGHRS and CDR2 YFSETQ. Trimming removed 0 bases from V and 2 bases from J, with 9 bases in between. The CDR3 runs to 15 residues. The CDR3, as DNA: TGCGCCAGCAGCTTGGGGGCGACGGGCAATCAGCCCCAGCATTTT. Encoded protein: CASSLGATGNQPQHF.

The chain couples TRBV11-3 to TRBJ1-1; D unresolved. The germline V gene has CDR1 SGHNT and CDR2 YENEEA. Deletions cut 5 bases from V and 1 base from J, with 8 bases between. The CDR3 is made up of 13 amino acids. The CDR3 sequence is CASSRFRNTEAFF. In DNA form, the CDR3 reads TGTGCCAGCAGCCGTTTCCGGAACACTGAAGCTTTCTTT.

The CDR3 here is CASSLYGGKPEAFF. CDR3 bases: TGTGCCAGCAGTTTATACGGGGGGAAGCCTGAAGCTTTCTTT. The chain couples TRBV27 to TRBJ1-1; TRBD1 might be the D (5 bases). The CDR3 is 14 residues long. Deletions cut 1 base from V and 6 bases from J, with 12 bases between. The germline gives CDR1 MNHEY, CDR2 SMNVEV (reference sequence).

The chain has TRBV6-5 and TRBJ1-5; D is unresolved. This CDR3 comprises 16 residues. V was pared by 0 bases and J by 0 bases, with 9 bases between. Per germline, CDR1 MNHEY and CDR2 SVGAGI. The CDR3 here is CASSYSSSFSNQPQHF. CDR3 nucleotides: TGTGCCAGCAGTTACTCTTCCTCTTTTAGCAATCAGCCCCAGCATTTT.

The chain joins TRBV10-3 to TRBJ1-1; TRBD1 is a possible D gene (5 bases). This CDR3 contains 13 residues. CDR1 ENHRY and CDR2 SYGVKD come from the germline V gene. Trimming stripped 5 bases from V and 1 base from J, with 8 bases between. For the CDR3, the DNA is TGTGCCATCAGTACCACAGGGAACACTGAAGCTTTCTTT. Encoded protein: CAISTTGNTEAFF.

CDR3: CASTSSGNTIYF. The CDR3 coding sequence is TGTGCCAGCACAAGCTCTGGAAACACCATATATTTT. This rearrangement joins TRBV19 to TRBJ1-3; D unclear. Germline CDR1 is LNHDA and CDR2 is SQIVND (reference sequence). This CDR3 contains 12 residues. The ends were cut back, 9 bases at V and 0 bases at J, with 6 bases in the middle. Looking up the rest from reference TRBV19 and TRBJ1-3 gives the full variable domain: DGGITQSPKYLFRKEGQNVTLSCEQNLNHDAMYWYRQDPGQGLRLIYYSQIVNDFQKGDIAEGYSVSREKKESFPLTVTSAQKNPTAFYLCASTSSGNTIYFGEGSWLTVV.

This clone was seen only once. The V gene is TRBV10-3, the J gene TRBJ2-1, with D possibly TRBD2 on 6 matching bases. The V end lost 3 bases, the J end lost 8 bases, and 8 bases lay between the germline ends. This CDR3 spans 12 amino acids. CDR1 is ENHRY, CDR2 SYGVKD, per germline. CDR3 amino acids: CAISDRGYEQFF. The CDR3 bases are TGTGCCATCAGTGATCGGGGGTATGAGCAGTTCTTC.

V usage is TRBV9 and J usage is TRBJ1-1, with 8 bases lining up with TRBD1. Germline lookup yields CDR1 SGDLS and CDR2 YYNGEE. This CDR3 contains 14 residues. Germline trimming cut 0 bases from V and 6 bases from J; bases unmatched to any gene: 4. The CDR3 sequence is CASSVGTGGPEAFF. In nucleotides, the CDR3 is TGTGCCAGCAGCGTAGGCACAGGGGGTCCTGAAGCTTTCTTT.

This clone was picked up a small number of times. CDR3 sequence reads: CASSPPWGDGEKLFF. As DNA, the CDR3 is TGTGCCAGCTCACCACCGTGGGGGGACGGAGAAAAACTGTTTTTT. This chain connects TRBV18 to TRBJ1-4, with TRBD1 as a possible D gene (5 bases). CDR3 size: 15 residues. Germline loops: CDR1 KGHSH, CDR2 LQKENI. Deletions cut 0 bases from V and 8 bases from J, with 13 bases between.

The chain carries TRBV12-5 and TRBJ1-5; D not resolved. Germline lookup yields CDR1 LGHNT and CDR2 FRNRAP. The V end was cut by 6 bases, the J end by 0 bases, with 9 bases between. The CDR3 is made up of 14 amino acids. DNA for the CDR3: TGTGCTAGTGGAACCGGGTTTAGCAATCAGCCCCAGCATTTT. Protein: CASGTGFSNQPQHF.

This clone was recorded only once. The chain couples TRBV5-6 to TRBJ1-1; D is ambiguous. This CDR3 has 13 amino acids. Trimming removed 3 bases at V and 7 bases at J, with 13 bases between. Germline V lookup: CDR1 SGHDT, CDR2 YYEEEE. CDR3 loop: CASSSGRRLEAFF. The CDR3 coding sequence is TGTGCCAGCAGCTCCGGGAGGCGGCTTGAAGCTTTCTTT.

V is TRBV18 and J is TRBJ2-2; D gene unclear. Germline CDR1 is KGHSH and CDR2 is LQKENI. V was trimmed by 3 bases and J by 7 bases, leaving 15 bases between them. CDR3 length: 15 residues. The CDR3 nucleotides are TGTGCCAGCTCACCTGGGTTTAGCTCCGGCGGGGAGCTGTTTTTT. Protein: CASSPGFSSGGELFF.

This clone was counted once. The V call is TRBV27, the J call TRBJ2-7; 11 bases are shared with TRBD1. CDR1 is MNHEY and CDR2 is SMNVEV in the germline V gene (reference sequence). V lost 2 bases, J lost 7 bases, and 4 bases stayed unmatched. This CDR3 has 14 residues. The CDR3 sequence: CASSLRGTGGEQYF. CDR3 coding DNA: TGTGCCAGCAGTTTAAGGGGGACAGGGGGTGAGCAGTACTTC.

This clone was recorded only once. V usage is TRBV5-6 and J usage is TRBJ1-1; no firm D call. The V and J ends lost 1 base and 2 bases respectively, with 6 bases between them. This CDR3 region has 13 residues. The germline gives CDR1 SGHDT, CDR2 YYEEEE. Here the CDR3 reads CASSLWLNTEAFF. DNA for the CDR3: TGTGCCAGCAGCTTGTGGCTCAACACTGAAGCTTTCTTT.

For this clone: A much bigger clone sits one base away, suggesting this may be a read error. This chain's CDR3 is CASSLAGTGLEAFF. The DNA of the CDR3 is TGTGCCAGCAGCTTAGCCGGGACAGGACTTGAAGCTTTCTTT. The chain carries TRBV7-2 and TRBJ1-1, with 8 bases matching TRBD1. V was clipped by 0 bases and J by 7 bases; unmatched bases: 4. Germline CDR1 reads SGHTA; CDR2 reads FQGNSA. The CDR3 is 14 amino acids.